The sample holds a few counts of the clone carrying this T cell receptor (beta chain). What it binds is not known. These data are taken from a study of beta chain features in type 1 diabetes. General observations from the study: In all four CD4+ subsets, TCRB CDR3 length was significantly, moderately reduced in type 1 diabetes. Relative to healthy donors, patients appeared to have naive, central memory and Treg TCRB repertoires that were more similar. Cells carrying high TCR expression could end up over-represented when cDNA is sequenced.

TCRB transcripts that were expressed got sequenced, as all of the isolated RNA had been reverse transcribed. TCRdb's copy holds only in-frame clones and misses some; the assay was immunoSEQ multiplex PCR. The repertoire holds about 150,000 clones, with 7% to 9.5% as singletons. V was cut by 4 bases and J by 5 bases, with 14 bases left in between. Germline V gene data show CDR1 as MNHNY and CDR2 as SVGAGI (reference sequence). The CDR3 consists of 14 residues. Blood was drawn once from each donor into heparinised tubes. The draws averaged roughly 120 mL. All of the sorted populations showed purity greater than 95%.

V is TRBV6-6 and J is TRBJ1-2; D unresolved. Material: central memory CD4+ T cells from blood. The sequence was collected from a woman under 40 with type 1 diabetes. Here the CDR3 DNA reads TGTGCCAGCAGTTCCCAAATGGACTTTTATGGCTACACCTTC. This codes for CASSSQMDFYGYTF.